This is a list of T cell receptor beta chains from one sample in a study of blood T cell repertoires in COVID-19. Clones were read by immunoSEQ multiplex PCR, and TCRdb kept only the in-frame ones, dropping some. The sample includes 330,000 or so clones, about 90% of them seen just once. Sequencing was carried out using PBMCs or T cells enriched from blood (not recorded which). Source of these receptors: a woman aged 25-40 years who had recovered from COVID-19. Each CDR3 is given with its conserved first and last residue. The D gene is left open where the match is weak. Size is omitted from some rows. Given values are once, few, many or a class for expanded clones.

>NA|TRBJ1-4|TRBV24-1|TRBD1
TGTGCCACCAGCCAAGGGGGCACAACTAATGAAAAACTGTTTTTT
CATSQGGTTNEKLFF
>NA|TRBJ1-1|TRBV10-1|TRBD1
TGCGCCGGGTGTCCGGGACAGGGGGCGCGGAACACTGAAGCTTTCTTT
CAGCPGQGARNTEAFF
>NA|TRBJ2-2|TRBV7-9|NA
TGTGCCAGCAGCCCGGGCACAGGGACCACCGGGGAGCTGTTTTTT
CASSPGTGTTGELFF
>NA|TRBJ1-2|TRBV5-1|NA
TGCGCCAGCAGCTTGGCCGTGTCGGGGGATGGCTACACCTTC
CASSLAVSGDGYTF
>NA|TRBJ2-3|TRBV6-4|NA
TGTGCCAGCAGTGACCTCCCCCGGGATACGCAGTATTTT
CASSDLPRDTQYF
>NA|TRBJ2-3|TRBV7-9|TRBD2
TGTGCCAGCGGCCCTAGCGGGACCACAGATACGCAGTATTTT
CASGPSGTTDTQYF
>NA|TRBJ1-5|TRBV29-1|TRBD1
TGCAGCGCCCGGACAGGGCTGAATCAGCCCCAGCATTTT
CSARTGLNQPQHF
>NA|TRBJ1-1|TRBV7-6|TRBD1
TGTGCCAGCAGCTTAGGAGGGACAGCACTGAACACTGAAGCTTTCTTT
CASSLGGTALNTEAFF
>few|TRBJ2-1|TRBV5-4|TRBD2
TGTGCCAGCAGCTTCGGGGCGGGGGGGTACAATGAGCAGTTCTTC
CASSFGAGGYNEQFF
>once|TRBJ1-1|TRBV11-1|NA
TGTGCCAGCAGCTCACAGTCGAACACTGAAGCTTTCTTT
CASSSQSNTEAFF
>NA|TRBJ2-7|TRBV5-1|TRBD1
TGCGCCAGCAGCTTGGGGGGAACAGGGGACTACGAGCAGTACTTC
CASSLGGTGDYEQYF
>few|TRBJ2-7|TRBV27|NA
TGTGCCAGCAGTCCCTCCCCCTACGAGCAGTACTTC
CASSPSPYEQYF
>NA|TRBJ2-7|TRBV27|NA
TGTGCCAGCAGTTTTCAGGGCTCCTACGAGCAGTACTTC
CASSFQGSYEQYF
>NA|TRBJ1-5|TRBV7-2|NA
TGTGCCAGCAGCCCCGTTCCTCACAGGGGCAATCAGCCCCAGCATTTT
CASSPVPHRGNQPQHF
>NA|TRBJ1-2|TRBV11-2|NA
TGTGCCAGCAGCTTAGCCGGACACCTGAACTATGGCTACACCTTC
CASSLAGHLNYGYTF
>NA|TRBJ1-5|TRBV6-5|TRBD1
TGTGCCAGCAGTACGACAGGGTACGGCAATCAGCCCCAGCATTTT
CASSTTGYGNQPQHF
>NA|TRBJ1-1|TRBV19|NA
TGTGCCAGTAGCAAAGGGACATCGGGCTGGGTTGAAGCTTTCTTT
CASSKGTSGWVEAFF
>NA|TRBJ2-2|TRBV7-6|NA
TGTGCCAGCAGCCGCGAGAACACCGGGGAGCTGTTTTTT
CASSRENTGELFF
>many|TRBJ2-7|TRBV7-9|NA
TGTGCCAGCAGCTTAGAATACTCGGGAAATCCCTACGAGCAGTACTTC
CASSLEYSGNPYEQYF
>NA|TRBJ1-2|TRBV15|NA
TGTGCCACCAGCAGAGGGGGGGGAGAGTGGTATGGCTACACCTTC
CATSRGGGEWYGYTF
>NA|TRBJ2-1|TRBV2|NA
TGTGCCAGCAGTGAACCCCTCGGAGCGGCCGGGCAGTTCTTC
CASSEPLGAAGQFF
>NA|TRBJ1-5|TRBV7-8|NA
TGTGCCAGCAGCCCCGGGACACCTATCCGACTCAATCAGCCCCAGCATTTT
CASSPGTPIRLNQPQHF
>NA|TRBJ2-7|TRBV7-9|TRBD1
TGTGCCAGCAGCCAACCGGGACAGGGGGCTTACGAGCAGTACTTC
CASSQPGQGAYEQYF
>NA|TRBJ2-7|TRBV29-1|NA
TGCAGCGTTGTCCAGGCTTCCTCCTACGAGCAGTACTTC
CSVVQASSYEQYF
>NA|TRBJ2-1|TRBV10-3|TRBD2
TGTGCCATCAGGCCGGGACTAGCGGGCAATGAGCAGTTCTTC
CAIRPGLAGNEQFF
>NA|TRBJ2-7|TRBV19|NA
TGTGCCAGTAGTACCACAGGGAGGGTCTCCTACGAGCAGTACTTC
CASSTTGRVSYEQYF
>NA|TRBJ2-6|TRBV27|TRBD2
TGTGCCAGCAGACCTGGCGGGGGAACTGGGGCCAACGTCCTGACTTTC
CASRPGGGTGANVLTF
>NA|TRBJ1-1|TRBV5-6|TRBD1
TGTGCCAGCAGCCTGGAACAGGGGACTGAAGCTTTCTTT
CASSLEQGTEAFF
>NA|TRBJ2-4|TRBV4-1|TRBD2
TGCGCCAGCAGCCCAGACCCTGATATTAGCGGGAGGGCGGCCAAAAACATTCAGTACTTC
CASSPDPDISGRAAKNIQYF
>NA|TRBJ1-2|TRBV5-4|NA
TGTGCCAGCAGGATTGGAGGTGTTACCATCTCCAACTATGGCTACACCTTC
CASRIGGVTISNYGYTF
>NA|TRBJ2-7|TRBV3-1/TRBV3-2|NA
TGTGCCAGCAGCCCCCCCGGGACACGTCCGGAGGAGCAGTACTTC
CASSPPGTRPEEQYF
>once|TRBJ1-2|TRBV6-6|NA
TGTGCCAGCACCCTATCCCCCCAGGGTGGGTATGGCTACACCTTC
CASTLSPQGGYGYTF
>NA|TRBJ2-3|TRBV2|NA
TGTGCCAGCAGTGAAATGGGGGGGCTCCCAGATACGCAGTATTTT
CASSEMGGLPDTQYF
>NA|TRBJ1-2|TRBV9|TRBD1
TGTGCCAGCAGCGTAGCCACAGGGGCTAACTATGGCTACACCTTC
CASSVATGANYGYTF
>NA|TRBJ2-5|TRBV7-6|TRBD2
TGTGCCAGCAGCTTAGCTCGTACGGCGGGAGCGGAGACCCAGTACTTC
CASSLARTAGAETQYF
>once|TRBJ2-7|TRBV30|NA
TGTGCCTGGAGTGTACAATTCGAGCAGTACTTC
CAWSVQFEQYF
>NA|TRBJ2-3|TRBV2|TRBD1
TGTGCCAGCAGTGATCAACCCGGACAGGCCTGGGATACGCAGTATTTT
CASSDQPGQAWDTQYF
>NA|TRBJ1-6|TRBV29-1|TRBD1
TGCAGCGCCGGGGACAGGGGGCGAAATAACTATAATTCACCCCTCCACTTT
CSAGDRGRNNYNSPLHF
>NA|TRBJ2-1|TRBV7-9|TRBD2
TGTGCCAGCAGCCTCCGGACTAGCGGGGAATACAATGAGCAGTTCTTC
CASSLRTSGEYNEQFF
>NA|TRBJ1-1|TRBV11-2|NA
TGTGCCAGCAGCTTAGCGCCAGGGAACACTGAAGCTTTCTTT
CASSLAPGNTEAFF
>NA|TRBJ2-5|TRBV19|NA
TGTGCCAGTAAAACGGGACTGGGCCAGGAGACCCAGTACTTC
CASKTGLGQETQYF
>NA|TRBJ2-1|TRBV19|NA
TGTGCCAGTAGTACCCGTGAAGCGGGCTCCTACAATGAGCAGTTCTTC
CASSTREAGSYNEQFF
>NA|TRBJ2-7|TRBV3-1/TRBV3-2|NA
TGTGCCAGCAGCCAAGACAGGGCTAACTACGAGCAGTACTTC
CASSQDRANYEQYF
>NA|TRBJ2-1|TRBV15|TRBD2
TGTGCCACCAGCAGTTTTGGTTTGGGACTAGACTACAATGAGCAGTTCTTC
CATSSFGLGLDYNEQFF
>once|TRBJ1-2|TRBV9|TRBD1
TGTGCCAGCAGCGCCGGGCGACAGGGAAACTATGGCTACACCTTC
CASSAGRQGNYGYTF
>once|TRBJ2-7|TRBV24-1|TRBD1
TGTGCCACCAGCCCCGGGACAGGTCCCTACGAGCAGTACTTC
CATSPGTGPYEQYF
>NA|TRBJ1-6|TRBV3-1/TRBV3-2|NA
TGTGCCAGCAGCCCACAGGAGTATAATTCACCCCTCCACTTT
CASSPQEYNSPLHF
>NA|TRBJ2-2|TRBV2|TRBD2
TGTGCCAGCATAGCTAGCGGGGCCGCCACCGGGGAGCTGTTTTTT
CASIASGAATGELFF
>NA|TRBJ1-1|TRBV27|NA
TGTGCCAGCAGTCACGGGAACACTGAAGCTTTCTTT
CASSHGNTEAFF
>NA|TRBJ1-6|TRBV10-2|TRBD1
TGCGCCAGCAGTGAGTCCGGGACAGATAACTCCCCCCTCCACTTT
CASSESGTDNSPLHF
>NA|TRBJ1-2|TRBV28|NA
TGTGCCAGCAGTTTTGTCGGGGGGGCCTATGGCTACACCTTC
CASSFVGGAYGYTF
>NA|TRBJ1-5|TRBV19|NA
TGTGCCAGTAGTATAACTTTAAACTTGGGCGACCAGCCCCAGCATTTT
CASSITLNLGDQPQHF
>NA|TRBJ1-5|TRBV7-2|NA
TGTGCCAGCAGCTTAGAAGTGGGGGCCCCTGAGGGGCCCCAGCATTTT
CASSLEVGAPEGPQHF
>NA|TRBJ2-5|TRBV4-2|TRBD1
TGTGCCAGCAGCCAAGCCAGGGGGTACCAAGAGACCCAGTACTTC
CASSQARGYQETQYF
>few|TRBJ2-7|TRBV4-2|NA
TGTGCCAGCAGCCAAGAAAGGTCAGGGGCTCGAGAGCAGTACTTC
CASSQERSGAREQYF
>once|TRBJ2-1|TRBV6-5|TRBD1
TGTGCCAGCAGTTTCGGGACAGGGACCTACAATGAGCAGTTCTTC
CASSFGTGTYNEQFF
>few|TRBJ2-1|TRBV10-2|NA
TGCGCCAGCAGATTTGCGAGCTCCTACAATGAGCAGTTCTTC
CASRFASSYNEQFF
>NA|TRBJ2-5|TRBV15|NA
TGTGCCACCAGCAGAGATTCGGAGGGAGGAGAGACCCAGTACTTC
CATSRDSEGGETQYF
>NA|TRBJ1-4|TRBV7-9|NA
TGTGCCAGCAGCTTAGCAGGGGCAGAAGAAAAACTGTTTTTT
CASSLAGAEEKLFF
>NA|TRBJ1-4|TRBV2|NA
TGTGCCAGCAGTGCGCGGCCTAATGAAAAACTGTTTTTT
CASSARPNEKLFF